These T cell receptor beta chains were read from a single sample in a study of blood T cell repertoires in COVID-19. Repertoires were generated with immunoSEQ multiplex PCR, while TCRdb's copy carries only in-frame clones and drops some. The table has approximately 150,000 clones, approximately 87% seen once. Sequenced material: peripheral blood. These receptors came from a woman aged 45-59 years with active or convalescent COVID-19. Each CDR3 is given with its conserved first and last residue. A D gene is named only where the DNA matches it firmly. Not every row has a clone size; where given, it reads once, few, many or a size class.

V	D	size	J	CDR3	DNA
TRBV7-3	TRBD1	once	TRBJ1-1	CASSSGQGAVTEAFF	TGTGCCAGCAGCTCGGGACAGGGGGCGGTTACTGAAGCTTTCTTT
TRBV7-2	-	-	TRBJ1-3	CASSPRDTIYF	TGTGCCAGCAGCCCTCGGGATACCATATATTTT
TRBV15	-	-	TRBJ1-4	CATSQNPRATNEKLFF	TGTGCCACCAGCCAGAACCCACGGGCAACTAATGAAAAACTGTTTTTT
TRBV11-3	TRBD1	-	TRBJ2-5	CASSIGTGGTRETQYF	TGTGCCAGCAGCATCGGGACAGGGGGCACGAGGGAGACCCAGTACTTC
TRBV30	-	-	TRBJ1-1	CAWTYLATEAFF	TGTGCCTGGACCTACCTCGCTACTGAAGCTTTCTTT
TRBV6-2/TRBV6-3	TRBD2	-	TRBJ2-1	CASSSSAGASREQFF	TGTGCCAGCAGTTCCTCAGCGGGGGCCAGCCGTGAGCAGTTCTTC
TRBV28	-	-	TRBJ1-2	CASSSQGYYGYTF	TGTGCCAGCAGTTCCCAGGGCTACTATGGCTACACCTTC
TRBV28	TRBD1	-	TRBJ2-7	CASSPRGRGLDEQYF	TGTGCCAGCAGCCCTCGGGGTAGGGGGCTAGACGAGCAGTACTTC
TRBV5-1	TRBD2	-	TRBJ2-1	CASSYSGTSDHNEQFF	TGCGCCAGCAGCTACTCCGGGACTAGCGATCACAATGAGCAGTTCTTC
TRBV4-1	TRBD2	-	TRBJ2-5	CASSQSSGSGQETQYF	TGCGCCAGCAGCCAGAGTAGCGGGAGTGGCCAAGAGACCCAGTACTTC
TRBV28	TRBD1	once	TRBJ1-4	CASSLSGTGATTNEKLFF	TGTGCCAGCAGTTTGTCCGGGACAGGTGCGACAACTAATGAAAAACTGTTTTTT
TRBV9	TRBD1	few	TRBJ1-6	CASRKGQGGSPLHF	TGTGCCAGCAGGAAAGGACAGGGGGGATCACCCCTCCACTTT
TRBV9	-	-	TRBJ1-2	CASSVAQGSYGYTF	TGTGCCAGCAGCGTAGCCCAGGGTTCTTATGGCTACACCTTC
TRBV5-5	TRBD1	-	TRBJ1-2	CASSSSRQGPYQSYTF	TGTGCCAGCAGCTCAAGTCGACAGGGACCCTATCAGAGCTACACCTTC
TRBV6-2/TRBV6-3	-	-	TRBJ2-2	CASSDNGELFF	TGTGCCAGCAGCGACAACGGGGAGCTGTTTTTT
TRBV7-2	-	-	TRBJ1-2	CASSLYPGLPGFFYGYTF	TGTGCCAGCAGCTTGTATCCAGGGCTGCCCGGGTTCTTCTATGGCTACACCTTC
TRBV5-1	TRBD1	-	TRBJ1-1	CASRLSNRGNTEAFF	TGCGCCAGCAGGCTAAGTAACAGGGGGAACACTGAAGCTTTCTTT
TRBV7-3	-	once	TRBJ1-1	CASSPVGGPGTEAFF	TGTGCCAGCAGCCCTGTAGGAGGGCCGGGCACTGAAGCTTTCTTT
TRBV6-2/TRBV6-3	TRBD1	-	TRBJ1-5	CASSSPGTGDPRNQPQHF	TGTGCCAGCAGTTCCCCCGGGACAGGGGACCCTAGGAATCAGCCCCAGCATTTT
TRBV10-3	-	-	TRBJ1-2	CAILSGDRSGYTF	TGTGCCATCTTAAGCGGCGATCGGAGCGGCTACACCTTC
TRBV7-3	TRBD1	-	TRBJ2-3	CASSLLPGQGTDTQYF	TGTGCCAGCAGCCTTCTCCCGGGACAGGGCACAGATACGCAGTATTTT
TRBV5-4	-	-	TRBJ1-1	CASSLGLDWDTEAFF	TGTGCCAGCAGCTTGGGACTAGACTGGGACACTGAAGCTTTCTTT
TRBV19	-	-	TRBJ1-3	CASSSGLGNTIYF	TGTGCCAGTAGTTCGGGACTAGGAAACACCATATATTTT
TRBV19	TRBD1	-	TRBJ1-1	CASGPDRLTEAFF	TGTGCCAGTGGGCCGGACAGGTTGACTGAAGCTTTCTTT
TRBV28	TRBD1	once	TRBJ2-5	CASRSPGGGETQYF	TGTGCCAGCAGGTCACCAGGGGGTGGAGAGACCCAGTACTTC
TRBV7-6	-	-	TRBJ2-3	CASSLVARGGRGLSDTQYF	TGTGCCAGCAGCTTAGTCGCCCGGGGGGGCAGGGGGTTATCAGATACGCAGTATTTT
TRBV3-1/TRBV3-2	TRBD1	once	TRBJ1-2	CASSQPRQGAGGYTF	TGTGCCAGCAGCCAACCTAGACAGGGGGCTGGAGGCTACACCTTC
TRBV9	-	-	TRBJ1-3	CASSVVGSSGNTIYF	TGTGCCAGCAGCGTAGTTGGGAGCTCTGGAAACACCATATATTTT
TRBV6-1	-	-	TRBJ1-2	CASSEFGPSGYGYTF	TGTGCCAGCAGTGAATTTGGTCCATCAGGGTATGGCTACACCTTC
TRBV29-1	-	-	TRBJ1-2	CSVRWGGLDGYTF	TGCAGCGTTCGGTGGGGCGGCTTAGATGGCTACACCTTC
TRBV7-2	-	-	TRBJ2-3	CASSLVRSSTDTQYF	TGTGCCAGCAGCTTAGTGCGTAGCAGCACAGATACGCAGTATTTT
TRBV6-1	TRBD2	-	TRBJ2-7	CASSEGSGGAFPYEQYF	TGTGCCAGCAGTGAAGGTAGCGGGGGGGCCTTCCCCTACGAGCAGTACTTC
TRBV14	TRBD1	-	TRBJ2-5	CASSRPGTGTGKTQYF	TGTGCCAGCAGCCGGCCCGGGACAGGGACGGGAAAGACCCAGTACTTC
TRBV3-1/TRBV3-2	-	many	TRBJ1-2	CASSQTGSDYGYTF	TGTGCCAGCAGCCAAACAGGGTCGGACTATGGCTACACCTTC
TRBV4-3	-	-	TRBJ1-4	CASSQETATNEKLFF	TGCGCCAGCAGCCAAGAAACAGCAACTAATGAAAAACTGTTTTTT
TRBV6-5	-	few	TRBJ1-1	CASSYWGHSEAFF	TGTGCCAGCAGTTACTGGGGACATTCGGAAGCTTTCTTT
TRBV28	TRBD1	-	TRBJ1-1	CASSFYSLATGTEAFF	TGTGCCAGCAGTTTCTATTCCCTCGCGACAGGGACCGAAGCTTTCTTT
TRBV5-4	-	-	TRBJ1-1	CASRSGGGWNTEAFF	TGTGCCAGCAGGTCCGGAGGTGGTTGGAACACTGAAGCTTTCTTT
TRBV7-9	-	-	TRBJ1-3	CASSLDRDYIDRHTIYF	TGTGCCAGCAGCTTGGATCGGGACTATATTGATAGGCACACCATATATTTT
TRBV9	-	-	TRBJ2-1	CASSLQTDNEQFF	TGTGCCAGCAGCCTCCAGACAGACAATGAGCAGTTCTTC
TRBV7-9	TRBD1	-	TRBJ2-7	CASSSRDSQEQYF	TGTGCCAGCAGCTCACGGGACAGTCAGGAGCAGTACTTC